This T cell receptor (beta chain) stems from a study of blood T cells in healthy people across ages. This CDR3 is 13 amino acids long. The germline V gene has CDR1 SEHNR and CDR2 FQNEAQ (reference sequence). Trimming took 1 base from V and 2 from J, leaving 6 bases between them. Through a sample-barcoded 5' primer and a J-beta primer mix, a second PCR was run for about 6 to 11 cycles. Template switching added a 12-random-nucleotide identifier to every cDNA molecule. TCRdb reanalysed the 5' RACE reads using MiXCR and keeps one entry per CDR3 protein. The sample yields hundreds of thousands of distinct CDR3 sequences, roughly 32% seen once. Study results and caveats: Diversity was higher, and naive CD4+ cells more numerous, in long-lived donors than in aged donors.

This clonotype appeared many times. Its matching antigen is unknown. The receptor's source is a woman of 80 years or more in good health. The gene calls are TRBV7-9 and TRBJ2-7; D gene uncertain. Sequenced sample: blood. CDR3 in DNA: TGTGCCAGCAGCTTAGACGGTCCCTACGAGCAGTACTTC. Its protein product is CASSLDGPYEQYF.